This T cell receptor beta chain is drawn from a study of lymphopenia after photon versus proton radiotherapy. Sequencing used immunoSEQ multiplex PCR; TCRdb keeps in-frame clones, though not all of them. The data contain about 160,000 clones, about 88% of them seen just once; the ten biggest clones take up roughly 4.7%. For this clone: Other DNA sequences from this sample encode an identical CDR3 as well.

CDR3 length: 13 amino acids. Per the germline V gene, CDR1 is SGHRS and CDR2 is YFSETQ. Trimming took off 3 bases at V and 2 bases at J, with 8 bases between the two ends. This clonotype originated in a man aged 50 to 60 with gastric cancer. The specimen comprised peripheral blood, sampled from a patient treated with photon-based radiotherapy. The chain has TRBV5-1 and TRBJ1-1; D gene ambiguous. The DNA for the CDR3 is TGCGCCAGCAGCTCCGACGGTAACACTGAAGCTTTCTTT. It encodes CASSSDGNTEAFF. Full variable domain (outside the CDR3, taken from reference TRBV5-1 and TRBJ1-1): KAGVTQTPRYLIKTRGQQVTLSCSPISGHRSVSWYQQTPGQGLQFLFEYFSETQRNKGNFPGRFSGRQFSNSRSEMNVSTLELGDSALYLCASSSDGNTEAFFGQGTRLTVV.